This TCR beta chain was recorded in a study of T cell changes during pregnancy in multiple sclerosis. This clone was counted a single time. Method: immunoSEQ multiplex PCR; TCRdb's copy keeps in-frame clones and lacks some. The repertoire holds roughly 55,000 clones, with about 92% as singletons. Trimming removed 1 base from V and 2 bases from J, with 11 bases in between. Germline V lookup: CDR1 MGHRA, CDR2 YSYEKL. This CDR3 region has 15 residues. The receptor was isolated from a female donor in good health, enrolled as a control in a pregnancy study. The sequences come from CD4+ T cells from peripheral blood mononuclear cells, collected after pregnancy. This chain uses TRBV4-1 with TRBJ1-2; TRBD1 might be the D (6 bases). The CDR3 here is CASSQVSGVNYGYTF. Written as DNA, the CDR3 is TGCGCCAGCAGCCAAGTATCAGGGGTAAACTATGGCTACACCTTC.